Given below is one TCR beta chain in context. The antigen remains unidentified. The data were obtained in a study of T cell responses to AZD1222 COVID-19 vaccine. Regarding the study as a whole: Elevations in Spike-specific TCR breadth and depth followed administration of two AZD1222 doses.

The CDR3 extends over 16 amino acids. V dropped 0 bases and J dropped 3; count of bases not matched to a gene: 5. Germline V gene data show CDR1 as SGHRS and CDR2 as YFSETQ. Produced via immunoSEQ multiplex PCR; TCRdb's table is partial and in-frame only. Found here are some 150,000 clones, approximately 88% of them singletons; the top ten hold under 2.5%. This chain connects TRBV5-1 to TRBJ2-2; 7 nucleotides agree with TRBD1. Sequences were derived from peripheral blood, sampled on day 0 of AZD1222 vaccination. The receptor's source is an adult in good health. CDR3 loop: CASSLAGDSYTGELFF. The DNA for the CDR3 is TGCGCCAGCAGCTTGGCCGGGGACAGTTACACCGGGGAGCTGTTTTTT.